These T cell receptor beta chains were read from a single sample in a study of CD8 T cells in Susac syndrome. TCRdb reprocessed the immunoSEQ multiplex PCR reads via MiXCR and lists one record per CDR3 protein. The sample records some 150,000 distinct CDR3 sequences, more than 90% being singletons. Material: CD4+ T cells from PBMCs. The origin of the receptors is a human donor with Susac syndrome. Each CDR3 is given with its conserved first and last residue. Fields, in order: V gene, J gene, clone size, D gene, CDR3 protein, CDR3 DNA. D genes are given only for firm matches. Only part of the rows carry a size: once, few, many, or a class if the clone is expanded.

TRBV5-1	TRBJ2-7	once	TRBD2	CASSRTQTSGEQYF	TGCGCCAGCAGCCGTACTCAGACTAGCGGTGAGCAGTACTTC
TRBV3-1	TRBJ2-5	NA	NA	CASSSLGETQYF	TGTGCCAGCAGCTCCCTGGGGGAGACCCAGTACTTC
TRBV7-3	TRBJ2-6	NA	TRBD1	CASSLGSAGGGANVLTF	TGTGCCAGCAGCTTAGGTTCCGCAGGGGGTGGGGCCAACGTCCTGACTTTC
TRBV20-1	TRBJ2-3	NA	TRBD2	CSARAAERDGDTQYF	TGCAGTGCTAGAGCGGCGGAGCGGGACGGAGATACGCAGTATTTT
TRBV28	TRBJ2-1	NA	NA	CASSPRGEQFF	TGTGCCAGCAGTCCGAGGGGCGAGCAGTTCTTC
TRBV2	TRBJ1-1	NA	NA	CASTSGRNTEAFF	TGTGCCAGCACCTCGGGCAGGAACACTGAAGCTTTCTTT
TRBV29-1	TRBJ2-3	NA	NA	CSVQEGPDTQYF	TGCAGCGTTCAAGAGGGGCCAGATACGCAGTATTTT
TRBV29-1	TRBJ1-5	NA	TRBD1	CSVYLTGDNQPQHF	TGCAGCGTTTACCTGACAGGGGACAATCAGCCCCAGCATTTT
TRBV5-5	TRBJ2-7	NA	TRBD1	CASSFLPGQGSYEQYF	TGTGCCAGCAGTTTCCTGCCGGGACAGGGGTCCTACGAGCAGTACTTC
TRBV6-6	TRBJ2-3	NA	TRBD2	CASKTPGLAGADTQYF	TGTGCCAGCAAGACACCGGGACTAGCGGGAGCAGATACGCAGTATTTT
TRBV13	TRBJ1-2	NA	NA	CASSLGRLYGYTF	TGTGCCAGCAGCTTAGGGAGGCTCTATGGCTACACCTTC
TRBV29-1	TRBJ2-7	NA	TRBD2	CSVAQTSGTYEQYF	TGCAGCGTTGCTCAGACTAGCGGCACCTACGAGCAGTACTTC
TRBV20-1	TRBJ2-1	NA	TRBD2	CSANHLAGGPYTNEQFF	TGCAGTGCCAACCATCTAGCGGGAGGTCCCTATACCAATGAGCAGTTCTTC
TRBV6-1	TRBJ1-3	NA	NA	CASSPVAGNSGNTIYF	TGTGCCAGCAGCCCTGTGGCGGGGAACTCTGGAAACACCATATATTTT
TRBV14	TRBJ2-2	NA	NA	CASSPVGGRGTGELFF	TGTGCCAGCAGCCCCGTCGGGGGGCGAGGTACCGGGGAGCTGTTTTTT
TRBV25-1	TRBJ2-4	NA	NA	CASSERGGSIQYF	TGTGCCAGCAGTGAACGTGGGGGAAGCATTCAGTACTTC
TRBV2	TRBJ2-7	NA	TRBD2	CASIRRETTYEQYF	TGTGCCAGCATCCGGCGGGAGACCACCTACGAGCAGTACTTC
TRBV11-2	TRBJ2-2	NA	NA	CASSLDPGELFF	TGTGCCAGCAGCTTAGATCCAGGGGAGCTGTTTTTT
TRBV29-1	TRBJ1-2	NA	NA	CSVVSSGYTF	TGCAGCGTTGTATCCTCTGGCTACACCTTC
TRBV19	TRBJ1-1	NA	NA	CASKTVMNTEAFF	TGTGCCAGCAAGACAGTGATGAACACTGAAGCTTTCTTT
TRBV29-1	TRBJ2-5	once	NA	CSVEQDHSF	TGCAGCGTTGAACAGGACCACAGTTTC
TRBV25-1	TRBJ2-3	NA	NA	CASSEADTQYF	TGTGCCAGCAGTGAGGCAGATACGCAGTATTTT
TRBV4-2	TRBJ2-2	NA	NA	CASSQDGPEYLNTGELFF	TGTGCCAGCAGCCAAGATGGGCCGGAATATTTGAACACCGGGGAGCTGTTTTTT
TRBV11-2	TRBJ2-3	once	NA	CASSLDAGPDTQYF	TGTGCCAGCAGCTTAGACGCGGGGCCAGATACGCAGTATTTT
TRBV11-3	TRBJ1-1	NA	NA	CASSSSLLGEAFF	TGTGCCAGCAGCTCGTCCCTACTGGGTGAAGCTTTCTTT
TRBV6-1	TRBJ2-3	NA	NA	CASRLDWGTDTQYF	TGTGCCAGCCGACTGGACTGGGGCACAGATACGCAGTATTTT
TRBV4-1	TRBJ1-1	NA	TRBD1	CASSQVEGDRSSFF	TGCGCCAGCAGCCAAGTTGAAGGGGACAGGTCTTCTTTCTTT
TRBV12-3/TRBV12-4	TRBJ2-7	NA	NA	CASSTRGGPPYEQYF	TGTGCCAGCAGTACCAGAGGGGGGCCACCCTACGAGCAGTACTTC
TRBV7-9	TRBJ2-1	NA	TRBD2	CASSPSLAGVVRDEQFF	TGTGCCAGCAGCCCAAGCCTCGCGGGAGTTGTACGGGATGAGCAGTTCTTC
TRBV20-1	TRBJ2-1	NA	TRBD2	CSSFGLAGGNNEQFF	TGCAGTTCCTTTGGACTAGCGGGAGGAAACAATGAGCAGTTCTTC
TRBV3-1	TRBJ2-7	NA	NA	CASSLSVTYEQYF	TGTGCCAGCAGCCTCTCGGTTACCTACGAGCAGTACTTC
TRBV4-1	TRBJ2-6	NA	NA	CASSQGGRNSGANVLTF	TGCGCCAGCAGCCAAGGAGGCCGCAACTCTGGGGCCAACGTCCTGACTTTC
TRBV20-1	TRBJ1-2	NA	NA	CSATPYNYGYTF	TGCAGTGCTACCCCCTATAACTATGGCTACACCTTC
TRBV20-1	TRBJ1-6	NA	TRBD1	CSARDARQGYNSPLHF	TGCAGTGCTAGAGATGCGAGACAGGGGTATAATTCACCCCTCCACTTT
TRBV29-1	TRBJ1-4	NA	NA	CSARTSGNEKLFF	TGCAGCGCCCGGACATCGGGGAATGAAAAACTGTTTTTT
TRBV29-1	TRBJ2-2	NA	NA	CSVSGIYTGELFF	TGCAGCGTTAGTGGCATCTACACCGGGGAGCTGTTTTTT
TRBV9	TRBJ2-7	NA	TRBD1	CASSARQGRDEQYF	TGTGCCAGCAGCGCCCGACAGGGTAGGGACGAGCAGTACTTC
TRBV29-1	TRBJ1-1	NA	NA	CSVEGGQRATEAFF	TGCAGCGTTGAAGGTGGCCAGCGCGCGACTGAAGCTTTCTTT
TRBV12-3/TRBV12-4	TRBJ1-1	NA	NA	CASSIPTAGTEAFF	TGTGCCAGCAGCATCCCGACAGCGGGGACTGAAGCTTTCTTT
TRBV7-8	TRBJ2-1	NA	TRBD1	CASRPDRGTYNEQFF	TGTGCCAGCAGACCAGACAGGGGAACATACAATGAGCAGTTCTTC
TRBV7-9	TRBJ2-5	NA	TRBD1	CASSLAATGVETQYF	TGTGCCAGCAGCTTAGCTGCGACAGGGGTAGAGACCCAGTACTTC
TRBV13	TRBJ2-1	NA	NA	CASSRTGTAYNEQFF	TGTGCCAGCAGCCGGACCGGGACCGCCTACAATGAGCAGTTCTTC
TRBV6-5	TRBJ2-2	NA	NA	CASTTGPTGELFF	TGTGCCAGCACTACGGGGCCCACCGGGGAGCTGTTTTTT
TRBV5-6	TRBJ1-2	NA	NA	CASSRYRRETYYGYTF	TGTGCCAGCAGCCGATATCGCAGGGAAACATACTATGGCTACACCTTC
TRBV4-1	TRBJ1-5	NA	NA	CASSQDQVGPQHF	TGCGCCAGCAGCCAAGATCAGGTGGGGCCCCAGCATTTT
TRBV5-1	TRBJ2-3	NA	NA	CASHPGGGTDTQYF	TGCGCCAGCCACCCAGGGGGGGGCACAGATACGCAGTATTTT
TRBV4-1	TRBJ2-1	NA	NA	CASSQGAGLEFF	TGCGCCAGCAGCCAAGGGGCAGGACTGGAGTTCTTC
TRBV23-1	TRBJ2-3	NA	NA	CASSQSCDPTDTQYF	TGCGCCAGCAGTCAATCGTGTGATCCCACAGATACGCAGTATTTT
TRBV2	TRBJ1-5	NA	TRBD1	CASRGSTGEPQHF	TGTGCCAGCAGGGGCTCGACAGGGGAGCCCCAGCATTTT
TRBV9	TRBJ2-3	NA	TRBD2	CASSVGIAGVETDTQYF	TGTGCCAGCAGCGTAGGGATAGCGGGAGTGGAAACAGATACGCAGTATTTT
TRBV11-2	TRBJ1-5	few	NA	CASSLGQGSNQPQHF	TGTGCCAGCAGCTTGGGTCAGGGTAGCAATCAGCCCCAGCATTTT
TRBV7-8	TRBJ2-1	few	NA	CASSLGGDEQFF	TGTGCCAGCAGCTTAGGGGGGGATGAGCAGTTCTTC
TRBV19	TRBJ2-7	NA	TRBD1	CASRIRDRADYEQYF	TGTGCCAGTAGGATCCGGGACAGGGCGGACTACGAGCAGTACTTC
TRBV23-1	TRBJ2-5	NA	NA	CASSHSGTDVQETQYF	TGCGCCAGCAGTCATTCCGGGACGGACGTTCAAGAGACCCAGTACTTC
TRBV29-1	TRBJ1-5	once	NA	CSVSGNSNQPQHF	TGCAGCGTGAGTGGGAATAGCAATCAGCCCCAGCATTTT
TRBV7-9	TRBJ2-3	NA	NA	CASSYPTDTQYF	TGTGCCAGCAGCTACCCCACAGATACGCAGTATTTT
TRBV7-2	TRBJ2-1	few	NA	CASSLGITEQFF	TGTGCCAGCAGCTTAGGTATCACTGAGCAGTTCTTC
TRBV5-1	TRBJ1-2	NA	TRBD1	CASSAAGTALYGYTF	TGCGCCAGCAGCGCCGCCGGGACAGCCCTATATGGCTACACCTTC
TRBV2	TRBJ2-7	NA	TRBD2	CASGGLGAEQYF	TGTGCCAGCGGCGGACTAGGAGCCGAGCAGTACTTC
TRBV30	TRBJ2-1	NA	TRBD2	CAWRLPPGTGPTSGEYNEQFF	TGTGCCTGGAGGCTCCCCCCCGGGACAGGGCCGACTAGCGGGGAGTACAATGAGCAGTTCTTC